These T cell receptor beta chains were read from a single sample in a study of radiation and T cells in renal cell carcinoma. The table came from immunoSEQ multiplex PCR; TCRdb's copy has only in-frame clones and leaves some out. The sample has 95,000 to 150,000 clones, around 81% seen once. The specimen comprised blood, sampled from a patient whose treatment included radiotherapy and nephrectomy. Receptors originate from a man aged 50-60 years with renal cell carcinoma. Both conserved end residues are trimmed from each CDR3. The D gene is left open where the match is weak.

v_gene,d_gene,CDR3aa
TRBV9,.,ASSRRGDYEGYT
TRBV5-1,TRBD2,ASSNLAGVGEQY
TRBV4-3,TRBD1,ASSQDLQGEYEKLF
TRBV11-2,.,ASRDSADTQY
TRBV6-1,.,ASSDFGRTNTEAF
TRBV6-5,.,ASSLLGVREAF
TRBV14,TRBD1,ASSQLTGNYGYT
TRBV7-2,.,ASSRDNEQF
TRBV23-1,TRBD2,ASSQSQGPRSGTTSYEQY
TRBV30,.,ASSGSSGTNEQF
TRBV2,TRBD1,ASSAGTGGGYGYT
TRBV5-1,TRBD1,ASSLDTSGTGVGKLF
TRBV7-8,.,ASSPRGSSYNSPLH
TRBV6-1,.,ASIRDSENEKLF
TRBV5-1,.,ASSRIFQGLNTGELF
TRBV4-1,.,ASSQDSGTDTQY
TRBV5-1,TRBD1,ASSGGYRGYNEQF
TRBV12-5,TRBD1,ASGPGDRTYEQY
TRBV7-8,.,ASSLSGDMGQETQY
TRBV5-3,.,ARSLCGQNTEAF
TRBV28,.,ASSTGPGSPLH
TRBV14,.,ASSQGLSGTDTQY
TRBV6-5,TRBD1,ASSGGTGANYGYT
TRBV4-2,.,ASSHEVARRDPDTQY
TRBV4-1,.,ASSLLERDTQY
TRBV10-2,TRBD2,ASSEWASGGALDEQF
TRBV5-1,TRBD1,ASSLDTGAKNTEAF